The 15 T cell receptor beta chains reported below all come from one sample, sequenced in a study of blood T cell repertoires in COVID-19. Some clones are missing from TCRdb's copy, which holds only in-frame ones; the method was immunoSEQ multiplex PCR. The sample has about 220,000 clones, more than 65% seen once; the top ten hold 3%. Sequenced material: peripheral blood. Source of these receptors: a woman in her 30s who had recovered from COVID-19.

V is TRBV30 and J is TRBJ1-1, with TRBD1 identical over 7 bases. CDR1 GTSNPN and CDR2 SVGIG come from the germline V gene (reference sequence). Losses at the gene ends were 5 bases for V and 2 bases for J; bases not matched to a gene: 5. This CDR3 comprises 13 residues. The CDR3 DNA sequence: TGTGCCTGGGGGAGGACAGGCAACACTGAAGCTTTCTTT. It codes for CAWGRTGNTEAFF.

The chain couples TRBV6-5 to TRBJ2-1; 7 bases are shared with TRBD2. The CDR3 is made up of 16 amino acids. V was clipped by 2 bases and J by 2 bases; unmatched bases: 6. Germline V lookup: CDR1 MNHEY, CDR2 SVGAGI. The CDR3 DNA sequence: TGTGCCAGCAGTTACGGCGCGGGAGACACCTACAATGAGCAGTTCTTC. Protein sequence: CASSYGAGDTYNEQFF.

As regards this clone: The junction and the germline gene differ at one end; a read error may be behind it. The rearrangement links TRBV7-9 to TRBJ2-1; 7 bases fit TRBD2. Germline CDR1 SEHNR, CDR2 FQNEAQ (reference sequence). The CDR3 is 14 amino acids. CDR3 nucleotide sequence: TGTGCCAGCAGCTTGACTAGCTCCCACAATGAGCAGTTCTTC. Its translation is CASSLTSSHNEQFF.

The V and J genes are TRBV11-3 and TRBJ2-1, with D unresolved. The CDR3 consists of 14 residues. Trimming stripped 2 bases from V and 0 bases from J, with 5 bases between. Germline assignment: CDR1 SGHNT and CDR2 YENEEA. This chain's CDR3 is CASSLLSSYNEQFF. The CDR3 nucleotides are TGTGCCAGCAGCTTACTTAGCTCCTACAATGAGCAGTTCTTC. Drawing the rest from reference TRBV11-3 and TRBJ2-1, the complete variable domain is EAGVVQSPRYKIIEKKQPVAFWCNPISGHNTLYWYLQNLGQGPELLIRYENEEAVDDSQLPKDRFSAERLKGVDSTLKIQPAELGDSAVYLCASSLLSSYNEQFFGPGTRLTVL.

The chain couples TRBV21-1 to TRBJ1-2. TRBV21-1 is assigned pseudogene status. The CDR3 length is 15 residues. The CDR3 region is CASSKLGGPGYGYTF. The DNA for the CDR3 is TGTGCCAGCAGCAAACTGGGGGGGCCAGGCTATGGCTACACCTTC.

The chain links TRBV5-4 to TRBJ2-5; possibly TRBD2 for D (6 bases). The germline V gene has CDR1 SGHNT and CDR2 YYREEE (reference sequence). The V end lost 0 bases, the J end lost 5 bases, and 14 bases lay between the germline ends. The CDR3 covers 15 residues. This CDR3 is CASSLGPRGSETQYF. CDR3 DNA sequence: TGTGCCAGCAGCTTGGGCCCTCGGGGGTCGGAGACCCAGTACTTC.

The chain is built from TRBV9 and TRBJ2-2, with 12 nucleotides matching TRBD2. Per germline, CDR1 SGDLS and CDR2 YYNGEE. This CDR3 is built from 16 residues. V was pared by 0 bases and J by 7 bases, with 4 bases of the junction left unmatched. As DNA, the CDR3 is TGTGCCAGCAGCGTAGAGACTAGCGGGAGATACGGGGAGCTGTTTTTT. It yields the protein CASSVETSGRYGELFF.

This chain connects TRBV6-5 to TRBJ1-2; 9 bases are a match to TRBD1. The CDR3 is 14 amino acids. V lost 5 bases, J lost 7 bases, and 8 bases stayed unmatched. Germline assignment: CDR1 MNHEY and CDR2 SVGAGI. The CDR3 sequence: CASSTIQGARGYTF. The CDR3 region has the DNA TGTGCCAGCAGTACTATACAGGGGGCGCGTGGCTACACCTTC.

The V gene is TRBV10-3, the J gene TRBJ1-1; weak D call: TRBD1 (6 bases). The V gene's germline CDR1 is ENHRY and CDR2 SYGVKD. This CDR3 has 16 amino acids. The V and J ends lost 2 bases and 1 base respectively, with 14 bases between them. This CDR3 reads CAISEGGGRANTEAFF. The CDR3 DNA follows: TGTGCCATCAGTGAGGGTGGGGGCAGGGCGAACACTGAAGCTTTCTTT.

This clone came up a few times. This sequence joins TRBV30 and TRBJ1-4; D gene uncertain. With 1 base removed from V and 5 bases from J, the gap between germline ends came to 14 bases. This CDR3 contains 15 residues. Germline CDR1 GTSNPN, CDR2 SVGIG (reference sequence). CDR3 loop: CAWSASWAGNEKLFF. The CDR3 region has the DNA TGTGCCTGGAGTGCCAGCTGGGCGGGGAATGAAAAACTGTTTTTT. The entire variable domain, with the rest obtained from reference TRBV30 and TRBJ1-4, is as follows: SQTIHQWPATLVQPVGSPLSLECTVEGTSNPNLYWYRQAAGRGLQLLFYSVGIGQISSEVPQNLSASRPQDRQFILSSKKLLLSDSGFYLCAWSASWAGNEKLFFGSGTQLSVL.

The genes are TRBV28 and TRBJ1-5; possibly TRBD1 for D (6 bases). CDR3 length: 15 residues. Germline V gene sequence: CDR1 MDHEN, CDR2 SYDVKM. With 3 bases removed from V and 6 bases from J, the gap between germline ends came to 15 bases. The CDR3 sequence is CASSLGQGRFQPQHF. The CDR3 region has the DNA TGTGCCAGCAGTTTGGGGCAGGGGCGTTTTCAGCCCCAGCATTTT.

The rearrangement links TRBV10-1 to TRBJ2-1, with D possibly being TRBD1 (5 bases). The V gene's germline CDR1 is WNHNN and CDR2 SYGVQD (reference sequence). This CDR3 is built from 14 residues. V lost 1 base and J lost 6, with 10 bases in between. The CDR3 coding sequence is TGCGCCAGCAGTGAGTTCAGGGATGGCAATGAGCAGTTCTTC. The encoded protein is CASSEFRDGNEQFF.

The CDR3 loop is CATHLAYGGGPDYEQYF. The DNA for the CDR3 is TGTGCCACCCATCTAGCTTATGGGGGAGGGCCTGACTACGAGCAGTACTTC. The genes are TRBV19 and TRBJ2-7; 7 bases are a match to TRBD2. The CDR3 has 17 amino acids. The germline gives CDR1 LNHDA, CDR2 SQIVND (reference sequence). Trimming removed 10 bases from V and 3 bases from J; junction bases left unmatched: 21.

The chain couples TRBV10-3 to TRBJ2-3; D unresolved. The germline gives CDR1 ENHRY, CDR2 SYGVKD. This CDR3 comprises 14 residues. Trimming cost V 0 bases and J 4 bases, with 8 bases left between them. The CDR3 spells CAISESQAPDTQYF. The CDR3 DNA reads TGTGCCATCAGTGAGTCGCAGGCCCCAGATACGCAGTATTTT.

This clone was observed once. The rearrangement uses TRBV27 and TRBJ2-2; D is unresolved. There are 16 residues in the CDR3. Germline V gene sequence: CDR1 MNHEY, CDR2 SMNVEV (reference sequence). Trimming left V 3 bases short and J 0 bases short, with 11 bases between. CDR3 coding DNA: TGTGCCAGCAGTTTCCTAGGCAGAGCGAACACCGGGGAGCTGTTTTTT. It codes for CASSFLGRANTGELFF.